Presented here are 18 T cell receptor beta chains from one specimen sequenced in a study of blood T cell repertoires in COVID-19. Assay used: immunoSEQ multiplex PCR; TCRdb lists only in-frame clones, some missing. The sample comprises tens of thousands of clones, roughly 84% of which are singletons, and around 3.3% rests with the top ten. The sequenced material came from peripheral blood. The receptors originated from a man aged 45 to 65 with acute or convalescent COVID-19.

In this sample, this clone turned up a few times. Other DNA sequences in the sample encode the same CDR3. The V gene is TRBV7-2, the J gene TRBJ2-7; D is ambiguous. The V end lost 3 bases, the J end lost 4 bases, and 4 bases lay between the germline ends. Germline loops: CDR1 SGHTA, CDR2 FQGNSA. The length of the CDR3 is 11 residues. The CDR3 region is CASSLRYEQYF. The DNA for the CDR3 is TGTGCCAGCAGCTTGCGTTACGAGCAGTACTTC.

This rearrangement joins TRBV5-6 to TRBJ2-7; 8 bases map to TRBD2. The CDR3 runs to 15 residues. Germline V gene lookup returns CDR1 SGHDT and CDR2 YYEEEE. With 1 base clipped from V and 0 bases from J, the junction kept 3 bases outside the gene matches. CDR3 nucleotides: TGTGCCAGCAGCTTGCTAGCGGGCGGCTCCTACGAGCAGTACTTC. Translating gives CASSLLAGGSYEQYF.

This clone turned up a few times. In DNA form, the CDR3 reads TGTGCCACCAGTGACTTTAGCGGAATCAATGATGAGCAGTTCTTC. It is translated as CATSDFSGINDEQFF. V gene TRBV24-1 combines with J gene TRBJ2-1; TRBD2 is a possible D gene (6 bases). The V and J ends lost 4 bases and 8 bases respectively, with 17 bases between them. The CDR3 consists of 15 residues. Germline V gene data show CDR1 as KGHDR and CDR2 as SFDVKD.

The gene calls are TRBV27 and TRBJ1-5; D is perhaps TRBD1 (5 bases). The V end lost 2 bases, the J end lost 3 bases, and 20 bases lay between the germline ends. The CDR3 is 18 residues long. Germline values: CDR1 MNHEY, CDR2 SMNVEV (reference sequence). The CDR3 nucleotides are TGTGCCAGCAGTTTACGAGCTCCAGGGTGGTCCGACAATCAGCCCCAGCATTTT. Its translation: CASSLRAPGWSDNQPQHF.

The rearrangement joins TRBV28 to TRBJ1-1, with 9 bases matching TRBD1. The CDR3 consists of 13 residues. CDR1 MDHEN and CDR2 SYDVKM come from the germline V gene. Losses at the gene ends were 6 bases for V and 2 bases for J; bases not matched to a gene: 1. The CDR3 region is CASRTGGNTEAFF. Written as DNA, the CDR3 is TGTGCCAGCAGGACAGGGGGAAACACTGAAGCTTTCTTT. The entire variable domain, with the rest obtained from reference TRBV28 and TRBJ1-1, is as follows: DVKVTQSSRYLVKRTGEKVFLECVQDMDHENMFWYRQDPGLGLRLIYFSYDVKMKEKGDIPEGYSVSREKKERFSLILESASTNQTSMYLCASRTGGNTEAFFGQGTRLTVV.

The V and J genes are TRBV11-2 and TRBJ1-4, with TRBD1 as a possible D gene (5 bases). Trimming removed 3 bases at V and 2 bases at J, with 13 bases between. In germline, CDR1 is SGHAT, CDR2 FQNNGV. This CDR3 spans 16 amino acids. CDR3 amino acids: CASSFSLTDTNEKLFF. CDR3 nucleotide sequence: TGTGCCAGCAGCTTCAGCCTGACAGATACTAATGAAAAACTGTTTTTT.

The rearrangement links TRBV23-1 to TRBJ2-5, with D perhaps matching TRBD1 (6 bases). TRBV23-1 is reported as an ORF; its role is uncertain. The ends were cut back, 0 bases at V and 5 bases at J, with 22 bases in the middle. The CDR3 spans 18 residues. DNA of the CDR3: TGCGCCAGCAGTCAATCCGAGTTGTGGACAGCTAGGGGGGAGACCCAGTACTTC. It yields the protein CASSQSELWTARGETQYF.

V usage is TRBV5-1 and J usage is TRBJ2-2; the match to TRBD1 covers 9 bases. This CDR3 has 14 residues. In germline, CDR1 is SGHRS, CDR2 YFSETQ. Trimming took 4 bases from V and 4 from J; bases not matched to a gene: 2. CDR3 nucleotide sequence: TGCGCCAGCAGCAGGGACAGGGCCACCGGGGAGCTGTTTTTT. The encoded protein is CASSRDRATGELFF.

The chain employs TRBV12-3 or TRBV12-4 and TRBJ2-7; tentatively, D is TRBD1 (6 bases). V gave up 5 bases and J gave up 3 bases, with 11 bases separating them. CDR3 length equals 13 residues. The CDR3 coding sequence is TGTGCCAGCAGTCCCGACAGGTACTACGAGCAGTACTTC. Translated, it gives CASSPDRYYEQYF.

J is TRBJ1-3 and V is TRBV5-1; 9 nucleotides align to TRBD1. The germline gives CDR1 SGHRS, CDR2 YFSETQ. The CDR3 totals 15 residues. Trimming took 3 bases from V and 0 from J; bases not matched to a gene: 1. The CDR3: CASSWTGVSGNTIYF. The CDR3 DNA reads TGCGCCAGCAGCTGGACAGGGGTCTCTGGAAACACCATATATTTT.

The chain combines TRBV19 with TRBJ2-1, with TRBD2 matching 7 bases. Germline values: CDR1 LNHDA, CDR2 SQIVND (reference sequence). Trimming at V came to 7 bases and at J to 8 bases, leaving 8 bases not matched to a gene. The CDR3 has 13 residues. The CDR3 coding sequence is TGTGCCAGTATTGGACTAGATGTCCATGAGCAGTTCTTC. Translated, it gives CASIGLDVHEQFF.

The V call is TRBV4-3, the J call TRBJ1-1; D is perhaps TRBD1 (6 bases). This CDR3 comprises 15 residues. Germline CDR1 and CDR2: LGHNA and YSLEER. The V end lost 0 bases, the J end lost 1 base, and 9 bases lay between the germline ends. The chain's CDR3 is CASSQDYRANTEAFF. DNA for the CDR3: TGCGCCAGCAGCCAAGATTACAGGGCGAACACTGAAGCTTTCTTT.

The genes are TRBV6-1 and TRBJ1-1; 8 bases are shared with TRBD1. This CDR3 has 15 amino acids. Looked up from germline, CDR1 is MNHNS and CDR2 is SASEGT. J gave up 5 bases and V 3 bases, and 8 bases lay outside the gene matches. CDR3 region: CASSDDQGARTEAFF. The CDR3 region has the DNA TGTGCCAGCAGTGACGACCAGGGGGCGCGGACTGAAGCTTTCTTT.

The chain couples TRBV9 to TRBJ1-1; D not resolved. Germline V gives CDR1 SGDLS, CDR2 YYNGEE. This CDR3 spans 19 amino acids. With 3 bases removed from V and 2 bases from J, the gap between germline ends came to 26 bases. This CDR3 reads CASSESPQPLAGVNTEAFF. CDR3 sequence (DNA): TGTGCCAGCAGCGAGTCCCCCCAACCCCTCGCCGGGGTAAACACTGAAGCTTTCTTT. Full variable domain (outside the CDR3, taken from reference TRBV9 and TRBJ1-1): DSGVTQTPKHLITATGQRVTLRCSPRSGDLSVYWYQQSLDQGLQFLIQYYNGEERAKGNILERFSAQQFPDLHSELNLSSLELGDSALYFCASSESPQPLAGVNTEAFFGQGTRLTVV.

V is TRBV6-2 or TRBV6-3 and J is TRBJ2-7; D gene uncertain. The CDR3 is 15 residues long. With 2 bases removed from V and 0 bases from J, the gap between germline ends came to 11 bases. The germline V gene has CDR1 MNHEY and CDR2 SVGEGT. The CDR3 sequence is CASSYIRSSSYEQYF. CDR3 coding DNA: TGTGCCAGCAGTTACATACGAAGTAGCTCCTACGAGCAGTACTTC.

V and J are TRBV7-2 and TRBJ2-1; the D is unclear. Germline V CDR1 and CDR2: SGHTA, FQGNSA. V was trimmed by 4 bases and J by 9 bases, leaving 7 bases between them. The CDR3 sequence is 11 residues long. The CDR3 sequence is CASSSLVEQFF. For the CDR3, the DNA is TGTGCCAGCAGCTCCCTAGTTGAGCAGTTCTTC.

V usage is TRBV12-3 or TRBV12-4 and J usage is TRBJ2-3, with a weak D call TRBD2 (5 bases). Trimming pared 6 bases from V and 14 bases from J, leaving 15 bases between. This CDR3 spans 11 amino acids. The CDR3 coding sequence is TGTGCCAGCAGCCGAACTAGAGGCCGGTATTTT. Protein product: CASSRTRGRYF.

V gene TRBV10-2 combines with J gene TRBJ1-3, with 7 bases identical to TRBD1. The CDR3 is 13 amino acids. V lost 10 bases to trimming and J lost 0 bases; unmatched junction nucleotides: 3. Looked up from germline, CDR1 is WSHSY and CDR2 is SAAADI. This CDR3 is CATRDSSGNTIYF. The CDR3 coding sequence is TGCGCCACCCGGGACAGCTCTGGAAACACCATATATTTT.